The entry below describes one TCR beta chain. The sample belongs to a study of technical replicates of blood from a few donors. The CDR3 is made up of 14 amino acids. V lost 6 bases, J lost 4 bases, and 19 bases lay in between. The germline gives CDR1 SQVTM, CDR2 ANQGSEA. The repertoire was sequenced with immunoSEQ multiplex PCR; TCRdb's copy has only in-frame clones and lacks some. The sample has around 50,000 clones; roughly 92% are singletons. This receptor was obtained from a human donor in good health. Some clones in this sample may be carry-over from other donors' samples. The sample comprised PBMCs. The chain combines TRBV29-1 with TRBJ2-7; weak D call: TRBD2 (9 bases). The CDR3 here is CSVQGASGTYEQYF. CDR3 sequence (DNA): TGCAGCGTGCAGGGGGCTAGCGGGACTTACGAGCAGTACTTC.